The TCR beta chain under discussion was sequenced for a study of monozygotic twins with inflammatory bowel disease. The germline V gene encodes CDR1 SGHRS and CDR2 YFSETQ. The CDR3 is 12 amino acids. TCRdb processed the 5' RACE reads again and assigns one entry to each CDR3 protein, with no DNA. This table lists approximately 400,000 distinct CDR3 sequences. J is TRBJ1-1 and V is TRBV5-1. The sequence derives from a human donor with ulcerative colitis or Crohn's disease, or a healthy co-twin of an affected twin (not recorded which). Sequencing was performed on blood. The CDR3 sequence is CASSLEGNQAFF.